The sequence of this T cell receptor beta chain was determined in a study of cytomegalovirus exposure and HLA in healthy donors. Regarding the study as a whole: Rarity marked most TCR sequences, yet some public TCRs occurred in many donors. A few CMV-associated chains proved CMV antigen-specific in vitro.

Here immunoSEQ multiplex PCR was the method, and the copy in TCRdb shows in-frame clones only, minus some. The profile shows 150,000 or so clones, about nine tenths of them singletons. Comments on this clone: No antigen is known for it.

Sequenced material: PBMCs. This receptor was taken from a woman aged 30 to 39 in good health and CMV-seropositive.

The CDR3 reads CASSLWGGSAAYNEQFF. Written as DNA, the CDR3 is TGTGCCAGCAGTTTATGGGGGGGGAGCGCGGCTTACAATGAGCAGTTCTTC. The V and J genes are TRBV28 and TRBJ2-1; 7 bases line up with TRBD2. The V gene's germline CDR1 is MDHEN and CDR2 SYDVKM. V trimming: 0 bases; J trimming: 4 bases; junction bases outside the gene matches: 9. The CDR3 has 17 amino acids.